The clone carrying this TCR beta chain was recorded a few times. A second PCR, run for roughly 7 to 12 cycles, used a sample-barcoded 5' primer plus a J-beta primer mix. TCRdb used MiXCR to reprocess the 5' RACE reads, holding one entry per CDR3 protein. The sample records 600,000 or so distinct CDR3 sequences, under 30% being singletons. This sample is part of a study of blood T cells in healthy people across ages. Study summary: There was about one barcoded beta molecule captured by template switching per two T cells.

Trimming removed 6 bases from V and 11 bases from J, with 19 bases in between. The germline V gene encodes CDR1 DFQATT and CDR2 SNEGSKA (reference sequence). This CDR3 spans 12 amino acids. Sequenced sample: blood. The sequence was obtained from an elderly woman in good health. The genes are TRBV20-1 and TRBJ1-1; a weak D match, TRBD1 (5 bases). The CDR3 region is CSAFRDSVWAFF. In nucleotides, the CDR3 is TGCAGTGCCTTCCGGGACTCCGTTTGGGCTTTCTTT.